What follows describes a single T cell receptor (beta chain). Its antigen is as yet unknown. There are 13 residues in the CDR3. Germline V gene lookup returns CDR1 SGHTA and CDR2 FQGTGA. After removal of 5 bases from V and 6 bases from J, the junction contained 5 bases not matched to a gene. The assay was immunoSEQ multiplex PCR, and TCRdb's table has in-frame clones only and misses some. This sample carries roughly 100,000 clones, about nine tenths of them seen once, and the ten largest clones take around 5%. This record belongs to a study of T cell responses to AZD1222 COVID-19 vaccine. Overall study context: Second-dose recipients at about 4 or about 12 weeks were treated as one pooled group. Overall study results and limits: Baseline antibody screening turned up just a handful of seropositive AZD1222 recipients.

The chain has TRBV7-3 and TRBJ1-2, with TRBD1 matching over 8 bases. This clonotype was sampled from an adult in good health. Sequenced here: peripheral blood, sampled on day 0 of AZD1222 vaccination. The CDR3 coding sequence is TGTGCCAGCAGCCGACAGGGGCTGGATGGCTACACCTTC. It translates to CASSRQGLDGYTF.